These 31 T cell receptor beta chains were all obtained from the same sample, sequenced in a study of identical twins. TCRdb redid the calling of the 5' RACE reads with MiXCR, one entry per CDR3 protein. The sample records around 680,000 distinct CDR3 sequences, 8% to 9% being singletons. Separately, the same data were catalogued under a study of yellow fever vaccine responses in identical twins.

The sample taken for sequencing was PBMCs. The receptors here all came from a woman under 30 in good health.

This chain links TRBV20-1 with TRBJ2-1; 7 bases fit TRBD2. This CDR3 spans 13 amino acids. CDR1 and CDR2 from the germline V gene are DFQATT and SNEGSKA (reference sequence). V gave up 6 bases and J gave up 7 bases; unmatched junction bases: 9. The CDR3 sequence is CSAEIYSGNEQFF. The CDR3 nucleotides are TGCAGTGCCGAGATATATAGCGGGAATGAGCAGTTCTTC.

This clonotype was observed once. The chain joins TRBV5-3 to TRBJ2-1; D uncertain. TRBV5-3 is assigned to the ORF class and has an uncertain function. V was trimmed by 9 bases and J by 4 bases, leaving 23 bases between them. This CDR3 is 16 amino acids long. CDR3 nucleotide sequence: TGTGCCATCAGCCCCGGGCCCGGGTGGCGGTACAATGAGCAGTTCTTC. This encodes CAISPGPGWRYNEQFF.

This chain connects TRBV28 to TRBJ1-4; the D gene is possibly TRBD1 (5 bases). V was trimmed by 6 bases and J by 11 bases, leaving 13 bases between them. The CDR3 loop spans 12 amino acids. Looked up from germline, CDR1 is MDHEN and CDR2 is SYDVKM. The CDR3 sequence is CASRGPDTKLFF. CDR3 sequence (DNA): TGTGCCAGCAGGGGACCAGACACCAAACTGTTTTTT.

This clonotype was seen repeatedly, ten times or more. V is TRBV4-3 and J is TRBJ2-2; weak D call: TRBD1 (5 bases). The V end was cut by 0 bases, the J end by 8 bases, with 10 bases between. CDR1 is LGHNA, CDR2 YSLEER, per germline. This CDR3 region has 14 residues. The CDR3 protein is CASSQDRRTGELFF. The CDR3 DNA reads TGCGCCAGCAGCCAAGATCGGCGGACAGGGGAGCTGTTTTTT.

V gene TRBV12-5 combines with J gene TRBJ2-7; 12 bases map to TRBD1. V shed 3 bases, J shed 2 bases, and the junction held 5 bases outside the gene matches. The CDR3 totals 16 residues. Germline CDR1 and CDR2: LGHNT and FRNRAP. The CDR3: CASGFVGQGAAYEQYF. The CDR3 DNA sequence: TGTGCTAGTGGTTTCGTGGGACAGGGGGCTGCCTACGAGCAGTACTTC.

This clonotype was found a few times. The genes are TRBV10-3 and TRBJ2-3, with 8 positions matching TRBD1. The CDR3 has 16 amino acids. Per the germline V gene, CDR1 is ENHRY and CDR2 is SYGVKD. Trimming removed 6 bases from V and 2 bases from J; junction bases left unmatched: 10. The CDR3 here is CAIRETGGRFTDTQYF. In DNA form, the CDR3 reads TGTGCCATCAGGGAAACAGGGGGTAGATTCACAGATACGCAGTATTTT.

This clonotype was observed many times. The rearrangement links TRBV12-3 or TRBV12-4 to TRBJ1-1; D remains unclear. V dropped 2 bases and J dropped 4 bases, with 5 bases sitting between them. The CDR3 consists of 12 residues. The CDR3 here is CASSLMGTEAFF. CDR3 sequence (DNA): TGTGCCAGCAGTTTAATGGGCACTGAAGCTTTCTTT.

This chain links TRBV9 with TRBJ2-7; no clear D gene. The CDR3 contains 14 residues. CDR1 and CDR2 from the germline V gene are SGDLS and YYNGEE. V lost 2 bases, J lost 7 bases, and 16 bases lay in between. This CDR3 is CASSVLGWGGEQYF. DNA of the CDR3: TGTGCCAGCAGCGTCCTCGGGTGGGGTGGTGAGCAGTACTTC.

The CDR3 sequence: CASSQQTYGYTF. For the CDR3, the DNA is TGTGCCAGCAGCCAACAAACCTATGGCTACACCTTC. The V call is TRBV4-2, the J call TRBJ1-2, with no clear D. Per germline, CDR1 LGHNA and CDR2 YNFKEQ. Trimming removed 2 bases from V and 4 bases from J, with 5 bases in between. The CDR3 runs to 12 residues.

This clonotype was observed a handful of times. This chain connects TRBV9 to TRBJ2-1; TRBD2 might be the D (6 bases). Germline V gene data show CDR1 as SGDLS and CDR2 as YYNGEE. V was shortened by 4 bases and J by 4 bases, with 15 bases between the two germline ends. This CDR3 is built from 15 residues. CDR3 protein: CASSRPSVGYNEQFF. CDR3 sequence (DNA): TGTGCCAGCAGCAGACCTAGCGTGGGTTACAATGAGCAGTTCTTC.

This clonotype was observed a few times. The chain recombines TRBV6-2 or TRBV6-3 with TRBJ2-3; 8 bases match TRBD1. V shed 2 bases and J 0 bases; nucleotides not matched to a gene: 4. The germline V gene encodes CDR1 MNHEY and CDR2 SVGEGT. CDR3 length: 16 amino acids. CDR3 protein: CASSYPDRGSTDTQYF. CDR3 nucleotides: TGTGCCAGCAGTTACCCTGACAGGGGCAGCACAGATACGCAGTATTTT.

The chain employs TRBV12-3 or TRBV12-4 and TRBJ2-5, with 7 nucleotides matching TRBD1. There are 14 residues in the CDR3. Unmatched junction bases numbered 9, after V lost 6 bases and J lost 5 bases. CDR3 coding DNA: TGTGCCAGCAGCCGAACACAGGGGAAGGAGACCCAGTACTTC. Its protein product is CASSRTQGKETQYF.

This clonotype has a count of ten or more. The rearrangement joins TRBV29-1 to TRBJ2-1, with 7 positions matching TRBD2. Germline values: CDR1 SQVTM, CDR2 ANQGSEA. The V segment lost 1 base and the J segment 15 bases; nucleotides outside the gene matches: 6. CDR3 length: 11 residues. The CDR3 sequence is CSVEVRENPFF. The CDR3 DNA reads TGCAGCGTTGAAGTGCGGGAGAATCCGTTCTTC.

Many counts were recorded for this clonotype. This chain joins TRBV12-3 or TRBV12-4 and TRBJ2-5; 9 positions match TRBD1. The CDR3 extends over 16 amino acids. V lost 4 bases to trimming and J lost 5 bases; unmatched junction nucleotides: 11. CDR3 coding DNA: TGTGCCAGCAGTTCTTTCGGGGGACAGGGTCCGGAGACCCAGTACTTC. Encoded protein: CASSSFGGQGPETQYF.

The V gene is TRBV27, the J gene TRBJ2-1; 11 positions match TRBD2. Looked up from germline, CDR1 is MNHEY and CDR2 is SMNVEV (reference sequence). J gave up 8 bases and V 2 bases, and 5 bases lay outside the gene matches. The CDR3 is made up of 15 amino acids. The CDR3, as DNA: TGTGCCAGCAGTTTAGTAGCGGGAGGGCCCCATGAGCAGTTCTTC. Translating gives CASSLVAGGPHEQFF.

The chain recombines TRBV10-3 with TRBJ2-2; 15 bases line up with TRBD2. The length of the CDR3 is 19 residues. Germline V gene lookup returns CDR1 ENHRY and CDR2 SYGVKD. The trim removed 6 bases at V and 4 bases at J, leaving 12 bases unmatched. The CDR3 bases are TGTGCCATCAGGAACCTCGGACTAGCGGGGGGGCTGGGCACCGGGGAGCTGTTTTTT. Protein sequence: CAIRNLGLAGGLGTGELFF.

The chain carries TRBV6-1 and TRBJ2-3, with 9 bases aligning to TRBD1. V lost 6 bases, J lost 1 base, and 5 bases stayed unmatched. Germline V lookup: CDR1 MNHNS, CDR2 SASEGT. The CDR3 loop spans 15 amino acids. CDR3 sequence reads: CASRQGADRTDTQYF. For the CDR3, the DNA is TGTGCCAGCAGACAGGGGGCCGATCGCACAGATACGCAGTATTTT.

The chain has TRBV20-1 and TRBJ2-1, with TRBD2 identical over 8 bases. J lost 9 bases, V lost 0 bases, and 13 bases had no gene match. Germline V gives CDR1 DFQATT, CDR2 SNEGSKA (reference sequence). The CDR3 extends over 16 amino acids. Written as DNA, the CDR3 is TGCAGTGCTAGAGATCTGGCCGGGAGGGCCGTGTTTGAGCAGTTCTTC. Translation: CSARDLAGRAVFEQFF.

Ten or more counts support this clonotype. J is TRBJ2-3 and V is TRBV10-2; TRBD2 agrees at 7 bases. J lost 2 bases, V lost 2 bases, and 4 bases had no gene match. Germline-derived CDR1 and CDR2 are WSHSY and SAAADI. The CDR3 consists of 15 residues. The CDR3 protein is CASSEGGGYTDTQYF. The CDR3 DNA sequence: TGCGCCAGCAGTGAGGGGGGGGGATACACAGATACGCAGTATTTT.

Many counts were recorded for this clonotype. This sequence joins TRBV12-3 or TRBV12-4 and TRBJ2-1; the D is unclear. The CDR3 extends over 16 amino acids. The V end lost 0 bases, the J end lost 1 base, and 10 bases lay between the germline ends. The CDR3 spells CASSLAIQFSYNEQFF. DNA of the CDR3: TGTGCCAGCAGTTTAGCGATCCAGTTTTCCTACAATGAGCAGTTCTTC.

There are a few counts of this clonotype. The V call is TRBV6-4, the J call TRBJ1-1, with D hard to call. V was shortened by 9 bases and J by 3 bases, with 14 bases between the two germline ends. Germline V lookup: CDR1 MRHNA, CDR2 SNTAGT. The CDR3 is 13 amino acids. The CDR3 loop is CASATEPYTEAFF. CDR3 DNA sequence: TGTGCCAGTGCGACGGAACCTTACACTGAAGCTTTCTTT.

This clonotype was seen repeatedly, ten times or more. This rearrangement joins TRBV12-3 or TRBV12-4 to TRBJ2-3; no reliable D call. V dropped 7 bases and J dropped 3 bases, with 11 bases sitting between them. This CDR3 is built from 13 residues. The CDR3 reads CASKISPTDTQYF. As DNA, the CDR3 is TGTGCCAGCAAGATTTCCCCGACAGATACGCAGTATTTT.

This clonotype turned up a few times. The chain couples TRBV7-9 to TRBJ1-1; 8 nucleotides line up with TRBD1. The germline gives CDR1 SEHNR, CDR2 FQNEAQ (reference sequence). The CDR3 is made up of 14 amino acids. Unmatched junction bases numbered 5, after V lost 5 bases and J lost 3 bases. CDR3 bases: TGTGCCAGCAGCGTAACAGGGGGGGACACTGAAGCTTTCTTT. Residues: CASSVTGGDTEAFF. Using reference TRBV7-9 and TRBJ1-1 for the parts outside the CDR3, the full variable domain is DTGVSQNPRHKITKRGQNVTFRCDPISEHNRLYWYRQTLGQGPEFLTYFQNEAQLEKSRLLSDRFSAERPKGSFSTLEIQRTEQGDSAMYLCASSVTGGDTEAFFGQGTRLTVV.

This clonotype has ten or more counts. The chain employs TRBV3-1 and TRBJ1-1; D is possibly TRBD1 (5 bases). In germline, CDR1 is LGHDT, CDR2 YNNKEL (reference sequence). CDR3 size: 13 residues. V lost 1 base and J lost 6, with 9 bases in between. In DNA, the CDR3 is TGTGCCAGCAGCCAAGGGTCGGGGGCTGAAGCTTTCTTT. Its protein is CASSQGSGAEAFF.

As DNA, the CDR3 is TGCAGCGTGCCCCACAGCTACACCGGGGAGCTGTTTTTT. This sequence encodes CSVPHSYTGELFF. The chain recombines TRBV29-1 with TRBJ2-2; D is undetermined. Germline V CDR1 and CDR2: SQVTM, ANQGSEA. The CDR3 consists of 13 residues. Trimming cost V 6 bases and J 3 bases, with 11 bases left between them.

This clonotype occurred many times. The chain recombines TRBV12-3 or TRBV12-4 with TRBJ2-7; 8 bases agree with TRBD1. Losses at the gene ends were 8 bases for V and 3 bases for J; bases not matched to a gene: 9. The CDR3 contains 14 residues. The CDR3 nucleotides read TGTGCCAGCGTTAGGGGCAGGGGGCTCTACGAGCAGTACTTC. Residues: CASVRGRGLYEQYF.

This clonotype was detected a few times. The chain is built from TRBV20-1 and TRBJ2-7, with 8 bases identical to TRBD2. With 0 bases clipped from V and 1 base from J, the junction kept 5 bases outside the gene matches. The CDR3 extends over 15 amino acids. Germline assignment: CDR1 DFQATT and CDR2 SNEGSKA (reference sequence). Here the CDR3 reads CSARELADASYEQYF. DNA for the CDR3: TGCAGTGCTAGAGAACTAGCGGATGCGTCCTACGAGCAGTACTTC.

V is TRBV4-3 and J is TRBJ2-3, with 7 positions matching TRBD1. V shed 0 bases, J shed 5 bases, and the junction held 2 bases outside the gene matches. The CDR3 has 14 amino acids. Germline loops: CDR1 LGHNA, CDR2 YSLEER. Written as DNA, the CDR3 is TGCGCCAGCAGCCAAGATAGGGGGCTAGATACGCAGTATTTT. Amino acid sequence: CASSQDRGLDTQYF.

This clonotype was seen a few times. CDR3 DNA sequence: TGTGCCAGCAACCTCCTAGCGGGGGATAACAATGAGCAGTTCTTC. Protein: CASNLLAGDNNEQFF. V and J are TRBV6-1 and TRBJ2-1, with 10 bases fitting TRBD2. The CDR3 runs to 15 residues. Germline V gene sequence: CDR1 MNHNS, CDR2 SASEGT. The V segment lost 7 bases and the J segment 5 bases; nucleotides outside the gene matches: 8.

The chain combines TRBV21-1 with TRBJ2-1; TRBD2, the table's D call, lacks a check against the DNA. TRBV21-1 is annotated as a pseudogene. The CDR3 spans 18 residues. CDR3 loop: CASPLTGLAGRTYNEQFF. In DNA, the CDR3 is TGTGCCAGCCCTCTCACTGGGCTAGCGGGACGCACTTACAATGAGCAGTTCTTC.

The chain combines TRBV6-5 with TRBJ2-3, with D perhaps TRBD1 (6 bases). Trimming stripped 2 bases from V and 1 base from J, with 10 bases between. The CDR3 sequence is 15 residues long. From germline, CDR1 is MNHEY and CDR2 SVGAGI. The CDR3: CASSYVNRGTDTQYF. CDR3 bases: TGTGCCAGCAGTTACGTTAACAGGGGCACAGATACGCAGTATTTT.